This T cell receptor (beta chain) is drawn from a study of blood T cell repertoires in COVID-19. Clones were sequenced by immunoSEQ multiplex PCR, and TCRdb holds only the in-frame ones, with some missing. The sample records 260,000 or so clones, approximately 86% being singletons. The CDR3 spans 13 residues. V was clipped by 5 bases and J by 7 bases, with 15 bases between them. The germline gives CDR1 SGHNT, CDR2 YENEEA. V gene TRBV11-3 combines with J gene TRBJ2-7; possibly TRBD2 for D (6 bases). Source material: PBMCs or T cells enriched from blood (not recorded which). This clonotype was obtained from a woman in her twenties or thirties with acute COVID-19. The CDR3 is CASSIGTSGEQYF. The CDR3 nucleotides are TGTGCCAGCAGCATCGGGACTTCTGGGGAGCAGTACTTC.